This note documents a single TCR beta chain sequence. This clonotype showed up many times. Its binding antigen is unknown. No base-level quality is on record; no much larger clone is a single base apart. The CDR3 runs 14 residues from the cysteine to the phenylalanine. The read is trimmed to its CDR3 DNA, 42 bases read in frame from base 1. According to the germline V gene, CDR1 reads KGHSH and CDR2 reads LQKENI. V and J are truncated by 5 bases and 6 bases respectively, leaving an intervening sequence of 16 bases. The TCR beta CDR3 regions were amplified from the RNA transcripts. A first-round RT-PCR of the TCR CDR3 used the HTBI primer set with the Qiagen OneStep RT-PCR kit. The libraries were constructed in a second round of multiplex PCR and then size-selected and purified. Libraries were sequenced paired-end with 100 bp reads on an Illumina HiSeq2000. In the paper's pipeline: SOAPnuke was used to process the raw data, throwing out any read that contained adapters or uncalled bases, had a mean Phred below 15, or lacked an exact constant-primer or identifier match. High-quality paired reads were merged with COPE v1.2.5, and unique nucleotide sequences were defined as clonotypes. Clonotypes were aligned to IMGT TRBV, TRBD and TRBJ reference segments using MiTCR v1.1. Only V-J combinations with frequency above 0.0001, covering about 99% of repertoires, were analysed. The TCS score was defined as F50 (clonal expansion) divided by E x V (chaos), with BLOSUM62-based TCRdist calculated between CDR3 peptides within each V-J. Welch's t-statistics and random forest reduced some 510 V-J features to 13, which were used in a naive Bayes classifier (R e1071). TCRdb ran its own pipeline on the public reads, namely fastp trimming at Q25 and MiXCR clone calling, and kept in-frame beta chains. Records with the same CDR3 protein are collapsed into one entry carrying the most frequent genes and DNA. The V and J calls here are based on TCRdb, not the publication. The sample includes about 590,000 distinct CDR3 sequences, with approximately 14% observed a single time. The ten largest clones represent around 7.8% of the sample.

The data are from a study of T cells in Graves' hyperthyroidism and ophthalmopathy (dated 2019 in TCRdb). For context, the study as a whole: Peripheral blood samples were taken at the time of initial diagnosis, prior to any treatment. To identify TCR V-J signatures that set the groups apart, the researchers used a discovery cohort of more than 95 patients, made up of about 44 with Graves' ophthalmopathy and 57 with stable Graves' hyperthyroidism. An independent validation cohort of under 20 hyperthyroidism patients and more than 15 patients who later progressed to ophthalmopathy tested prospective prediction of ophthalmopathy. For training and testing, the 100 or so patients in the discovery cohort were randomly divided in a 7:3 ratio. In addition, the study compared T-cell repertoires in thyroid tissue and in blood from about 6 Graves' hyperthyroidism patients. After sampling, hyperthyroidism patients received methimazole starting at 30 mg daily, and ophthalmopathy patients received high-dose intravenous methylprednisolone. The paper describes TCR Vbeta CDR3 sequencing of some 130 peripheral blood samples, made up of 43 ophthalmopathy patients, over 70 hyperthyroidism patients and some 17 progressor patients. General conclusions and limits of the study: In validation, progression to ophthalmopathy was predicted by the model with about 70% sensitivity and 72.22% specificity, a median of roughly 6.4 months before onset. Sample size was not statistically predetermined, and investigators were not blinded to group allocation. A model built on a 13 V-J signature distinguished ophthalmopathy from stable hyperthyroidism, reaching roughly 88% sensitivity and around 81% specificity in cross-validation and 80%/75% in testing. Most expanded thyroid clonotypes (frequency above 0.001) were also found in blood, which suggests that blood repertoires may mirror thyroid immune responses.

Stable Graves' hyperthyroidism was defined as the absence of progression to ophthalmopathy over 18 months of follow-up. Hyperthyroidism patients were newly diagnosed, had a disease duration of under 2 months, and were aged 18 to 65 years. Any patient with an uncontrolled infection, another autoimmune disease, pregnancy or lactation was excluded. Diagnoses relied on clinical symptoms, serum thyroxine and TRAb, thyroid ultrasound and orbital computed tomography. Ficoll-Paque density gradient centrifugation was used to isolate PBMCs from 8.5 to 10 ml of fresh peripheral blood. Total RNA was extracted with Trizol reagent, and quality was checked on an Agilent 2100 Bioanalyzer.

The specimen sequenced was blood. The sequence is built from TRBV18 and TRBJ1-2; possibly the D gene is TRBD1, per 6 matching bases. The sequence was obtained from a woman aged 30 to 39 with Graves' hyperthyroidism. The CDR3 protein sequence reads: CASSTLQGSDGYTF. The nucleotides are TGTGCCAGCTCAACCCTACAGGGCTCAGATGGCTACACCTTC.